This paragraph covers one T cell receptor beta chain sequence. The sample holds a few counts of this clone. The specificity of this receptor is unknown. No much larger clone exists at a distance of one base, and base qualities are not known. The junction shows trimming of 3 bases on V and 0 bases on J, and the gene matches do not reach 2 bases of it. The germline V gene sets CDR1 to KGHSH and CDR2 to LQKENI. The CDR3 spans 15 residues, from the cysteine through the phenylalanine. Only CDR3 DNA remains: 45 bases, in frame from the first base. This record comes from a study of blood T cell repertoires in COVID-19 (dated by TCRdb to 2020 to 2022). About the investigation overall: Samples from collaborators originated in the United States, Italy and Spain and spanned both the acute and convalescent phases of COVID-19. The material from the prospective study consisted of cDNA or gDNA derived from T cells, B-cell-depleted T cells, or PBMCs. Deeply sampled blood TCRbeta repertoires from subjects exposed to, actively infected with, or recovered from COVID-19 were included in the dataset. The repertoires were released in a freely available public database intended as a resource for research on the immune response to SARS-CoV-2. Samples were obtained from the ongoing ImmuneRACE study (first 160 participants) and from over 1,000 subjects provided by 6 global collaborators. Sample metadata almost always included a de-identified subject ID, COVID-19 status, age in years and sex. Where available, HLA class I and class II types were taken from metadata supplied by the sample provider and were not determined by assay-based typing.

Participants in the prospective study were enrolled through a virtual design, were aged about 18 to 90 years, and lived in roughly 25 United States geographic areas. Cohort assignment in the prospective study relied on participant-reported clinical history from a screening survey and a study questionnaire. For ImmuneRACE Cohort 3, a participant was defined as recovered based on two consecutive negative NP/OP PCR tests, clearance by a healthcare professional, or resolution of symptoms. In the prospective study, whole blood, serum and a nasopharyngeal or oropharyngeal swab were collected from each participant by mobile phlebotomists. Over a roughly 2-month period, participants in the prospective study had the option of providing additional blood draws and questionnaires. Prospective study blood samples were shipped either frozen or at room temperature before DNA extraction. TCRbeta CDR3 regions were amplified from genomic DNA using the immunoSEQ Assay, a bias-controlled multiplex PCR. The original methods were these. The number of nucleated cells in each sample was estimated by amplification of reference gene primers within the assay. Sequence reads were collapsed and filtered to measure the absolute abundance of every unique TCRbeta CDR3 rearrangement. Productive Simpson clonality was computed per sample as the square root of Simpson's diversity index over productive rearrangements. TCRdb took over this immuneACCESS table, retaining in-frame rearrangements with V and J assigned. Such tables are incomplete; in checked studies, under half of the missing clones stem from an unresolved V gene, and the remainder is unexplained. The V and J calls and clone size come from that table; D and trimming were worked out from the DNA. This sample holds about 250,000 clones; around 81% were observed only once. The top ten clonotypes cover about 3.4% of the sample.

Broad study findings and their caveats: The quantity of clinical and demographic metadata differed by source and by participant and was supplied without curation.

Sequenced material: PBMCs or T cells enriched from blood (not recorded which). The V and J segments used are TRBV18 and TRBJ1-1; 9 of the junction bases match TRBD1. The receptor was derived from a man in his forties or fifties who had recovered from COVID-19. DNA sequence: TGTGCCAGCTCACCGGGGACAGGGATGAACACTGAAGCTTTCTTT. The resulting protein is CASSPGTGMNTEAFF.